This T cell receptor beta chain was recorded in a study of T cell responses to AZD1222 COVID-19 vaccine. Study summary: It was second doses at about 4 or about 12 weeks that were pooled. General study results and limits: Among the donors, most were white British and more were female, and clonal diversity was possibly underestimated.

The CDR3 runs to 16 residues. Germline values: CDR1 MNHNY, CDR2 SVGAGI (reference sequence). Measured with immunoSEQ multiplex PCR; TCRdb has only the in-frame clones, and not every one. The sample lists 150,000 to 200,000 clones, roughly 92% occurring once. About this clone itself: Its matching antigen is unknown. Relative to the germline gene, one junction end is altered; a read error may explain this.

The sequenced sample was peripheral blood, obtained on day 0 of AZD1222 vaccination. This TCR derives from an adult in good health. The rearrangement joins TRBV6-6 to TRBJ2-3; 8 positions match TRBD1. In nucleotides, the CDR3 is TGTGCCAGCAGTTACGAGACAGGGGCCAGCACGGATACGCAGTATTTT. Translated: CASSYETGASTDTQYF.